Each of the 19 T cell receptor beta chains below was sequenced from the same sample in a study of shared T cell receptors in the human thymus. Sequencing used immunoSEQ multiplex PCR; TCRdb keeps in-frame clones, though not all of them. In the table there are just under 550,000 clones, around 82% of which are singletons. The sample also formed part of further work on human thymus T cells.

Sequenced: thymocytes. These receptor sequences come from a boy younger than two with a congenital heart defect.

The chain couples TRBV7-9 to TRBJ1-4, with 7 bases fitting TRBD1. V shed 1 base, J shed 0 bases, and the junction held 11 bases outside the gene matches. The CDR3 consists of 19 residues. Germline CDR1 reads SEHNR; CDR2 reads FQNEAQ (reference sequence). Here the CDR3 DNA reads TGTGCCAGCAGCTTAGTCGCCCCGGGACAGCCGACAACTAATGAAAAACTGTTTTTT. Its protein is CASSLVAPGQPTTNEKLFF.

The chain uses TRBV7-2 and TRBJ2-7; D not certain. V lost 1 base to trimming and J lost 2 bases, with 6 bases between them. Per the germline V gene, CDR1 is SGHTA and CDR2 is FQGNSA. The CDR3 length is 13 residues. The CDR3 DNA reads as TGTGCCAGCAGCTTAGACAGCCCCTACGAGCAGTACTTC. Translation: CASSLDSPYEQYF.

This clone was seen only a few times. The chain joins TRBV18 to TRBJ2-7, with TRBD2 identical over 7 bases. The junction had 2 bases not matched to a gene; V was cut back by 0 bases and J by 0 bases. Germline V gene sequence: CDR1 KGHSH, CDR2 LQKENI. The CDR3 has 15 residues. In DNA form, the CDR3 reads TGTGCCAGCTCACCACCCGGGGGGAGCTCCTACGAGCAGTACTTC. This codes for CASSPPGGSSYEQYF.

The V and J genes are TRBV6-5 and TRBJ2-7; 9 bases are a match to TRBD2. J was trimmed by 3 bases and V by 0 bases; bases with no gene match: 6. The CDR3 has 16 amino acids. Germline CDR1 is MNHEY and CDR2 is SVGAGI. In DNA, the CDR3 is TGTGCCAGCAGTTACTCGAAGGAGCGGGAGGTCTACGAGCAGTACTTC. Amino acid sequence: CASSYSKEREVYEQYF.

The V call is TRBV28, the J call TRBJ2-1, with TRBD2 matching over 15 bases. The CDR3 covers 19 residues. Germline V CDR1 and CDR2: MDHEN, SYDVKM. The junction had 19 bases not matched to a gene; V was cut back by 6 bases and J by 10 bases. In nucleotides, the CDR3 is TGTGCCAGCAGGCCTGGACTAGCGGGAGGGCTACGTTGGTCCTACGAGCAGTTCTTC. Protein product: CASRPGLAGGLRWSYEQFF. The full variable domain, completed using reference TRBV28 and TRBJ2-1, is DVKVTQSSRYLVKRTGEKVFLECVQDMDHENMFWYRQDPGLGLRLIYFSYDVKMKEKGDIPEGYSVSREKKERFSLILESASTNQTSMYLCASRPGLAGGLRWSYEQFFGPGTRLTVL.

The rearrangement joins TRBV4-1 to TRBJ2-1; 9 nucleotides line up with TRBD2. The V gene end was trimmed by 0 bases and the J gene end by 0 bases; junction bases not matched to a gene: 9. This CDR3 has 19 amino acids. Germline V gene data show CDR1 as MGHRA and CDR2 as YSYEKL. The CDR3 DNA reads as TGCGCCAGCAGCCAAGAGGGGACTAGCCCCCTTAGCTCCTACAATGAGCAGTTCTTC. It is translated as CASSQEGTSPLSSYNEQFF.

The chain joins TRBV4-3 to TRBJ2-1; 9 bases are a match to TRBD2. V was pared by 5 bases and J by 6 bases, with 20 bases of the junction left unmatched. Germline V CDR1 and CDR2: LGHNA, YSLEER. The CDR3 runs 19 residues. In nucleotides, the CDR3 is TGCGCCAGCAGCAAACGCGCCCCAACCGGGACTAGCAGGGGCAATGAGCAGTTCTTC. This encodes CASSKRAPTGTSRGNEQFF.

This clone occurred once. The V call is TRBV9, the J call TRBJ2-1, with TRBD1 as a possible D gene (6 bases). This CDR3 spans 16 amino acids. CDR1 is SGDLS and CDR2 is YYNGEE in the germline V gene. Trimming shortened V by 4 bases and J by 7 bases, and 21 bases separated the two germline ends. Here the CDR3 DNA reads TGTGCCAGCAGCCCGGGGAGCCCAGGGGTCCGAAATGAGCAGTTCTTC. Amino acid sequence: CASSPGSPGVRNEQFF.

CDR3 protein: CATPLRGNTEAFF. CDR3 DNA: TGTGCCACCCCCCTCCGGGGGAACACTGAAGCTTTCTTT. The chain has TRBV2 and TRBJ1-1; unclear D gene. CDR3 length: 13 amino acids. The V end lost 10 bases, the J end lost 1 base, and 13 bases lay between the germline ends. Germline CDR1 reads SNHLY; CDR2 reads FYNNEI.

The chain couples TRBV14 to TRBJ1-2, with 11 bases fitting TRBD1. The ends lost 4 bases at V and 5 bases at J; junction bases unmatched: 12. Germline V lookup: CDR1 SGHDN, CDR2 FVKESK. CDR3 length: 17 amino acids. The CDR3 coding sequence is TGTGCCAGCAGCCGACAAAATAGGGACAGGGGGGTATATGGCTACACCTTC. Its protein is CASSRQNRDRGVYGYTF. The whole variable domain, remainder taken from reference TRBV14 and TRBJ1-2, is EAGVTQFPSHSVIEKGQTVTLRCDPISGHDNLYWYRRVMGKEIKFLLHFVKESKQDESGMPNNRFLAERTGGTYSTLKVQPAELEDSGVYFCASSRQNRDRGVYGYTFGSGTRLTVV.

V gene TRBV4-3 combines with J gene TRBJ2-7; D perhaps matches TRBD2 (6 bases). Germline CDR1 LGHNA, CDR2 YSLEER. This CDR3 is built from 13 residues. Trimming shortened V by 0 bases and J by 7 bases, and 10 bases separated the two germline ends. For the CDR3, the DNA is TGCGCCAGCAGCCAAGATACTAGCAGGGAGCAGTACTTC. It encodes CASSQDTSREQYF.

V and J are TRBV4-3 and TRBJ2-7; possibly TRBD2 for D (5 bases). Trimming pared 0 bases from V and 5 bases from J, leaving 14 bases between. The CDR3 length is 15 residues. In germline, CDR1 is LGHNA, CDR2 YSLEER. DNA of the CDR3: TGCGCCAGCAGCCAAGAGAAAGGGAGCCCCCACGAGCAGTACTTC. This encodes CASSQEKGSPHEQYF.

This chain joins TRBV5-6 and TRBJ2-7; 16 bases are a match to TRBD2. The CDR3 contains 18 residues. V gave up 1 base and J gave up 3 bases; unmatched junction bases: 7. Germline V gene lookup returns CDR1 SGHDT and CDR2 YYEEEE. As DNA, the CDR3 is TGTGCCAGCAGCTTGATGGGACTAGCGGGAGGGCAATTCTACGAGCAGTACTTC. Its translation: CASSLMGLAGGQFYEQYF. Drawing the rest from reference TRBV5-6 and TRBJ2-7, the complete variable domain is DAGVTQSPTHLIKTRGQQVTLRCSPKSGHDTVSWYQQALGQGPQFIFQYYEEEERQRGNFPDRFSGHQFPNYSSELNVNALLLGDSALYLCASSLMGLAGGQFYEQYFGPGTRLTVT.

The chain joins TRBV25-1 to TRBJ2-7, with TRBD1 matching 7 bases. The CDR3 has 16 amino acids. The germline gives CDR1 MGHDK, CDR2 SYGVNS. With V trimmed by 0 bases and J by 0 bases, 5 bases remained unmatched. CDR3 nucleotides: TGTGCCAGCAGTGAATATCCCAGGGGGACCTCCTACGAGCAGTACTTC. Translated: CASSEYPRGTSYEQYF.

The genes are TRBV10-3 and TRBJ1-4, with D maybe TRBD1 (5 bases). This CDR3 contains 15 residues. CDR1 ENHRY and CDR2 SYGVKD come from the germline V gene. V lost 2 bases and J 0 bases, leaving 7 bases between the germline ends. CDR3 coding DNA: TGTGCCATCAGTGAGGACAGTTCAACTAATGAAAAACTGTTTTTT. Translated: CAISEDSSTNEKLFF.

In its sample, this clone was seen once. This chain uses TRBV18 with TRBJ2-2; D might be TRBD1 (6 bases). V lost 1 base, J lost 1 base, and 16 bases lay in between. This CDR3 has 18 amino acids. CDR1 is KGHSH, CDR2 LQKENI, per germline. For the CDR3, the DNA is TGTGCCAGCTCACCACGGGTCGGACAGCCGGGGAACACCGGGGAGCTGTTTTTT. Translating it yields CASSPRVGQPGNTGELFF. Supplemented by reference TRBV18 and TRBJ2-2, the full variable domain reads NAGVMQNPRHLVRRRGQEARLRCSPMKGHSHVYWYRQLPEEGLKFMVYLQKENIIDESGMPKERFSAEFPKEGPSILRIQQVVRGDSAAYFCASSPRVGQPGNTGELFFGEGSRLTVL.

The V gene is TRBV4-3, the J gene TRBJ1-1; D may be TRBD1 (5 bases). CDR3 size: 14 residues. Per the germline V gene, CDR1 is LGHNA and CDR2 is YSLEER. Trimming removed 1 base from V and 2 bases from J, with 8 bases in between. CDR3 nucleotides: TGCGCCAGCAGCCAAGTCAGGGTCAACACTGAAGCTTTCTTT. This codes for CASSQVRVNTEAFF.

This clone was observed a handful of times. Written as DNA, the CDR3 is TGTGCCAGTAGTAAAGATGGCCAGCCCCAGCATTTT. Translating it yields CASSKDGQPQHF. This sequence joins TRBV19 and TRBJ1-5, with D unclear. The V and J ends lost 4 bases and 7 bases respectively, with 8 bases between them. The length of the CDR3 is 12 residues. CDR1 LNHDA and CDR2 SQIVND come from the germline V gene (reference sequence).

The chain combines TRBV11-2 with TRBJ2-7; 14 bases fit TRBD2. The CDR3 length is 17 residues. V was clipped by 1 base and J by 2 bases; unmatched bases: 4. Germline V lookup: CDR1 SGHAT, CDR2 FQNNGV. CDR3 amino acids: CASSLGLAGGPTYEQYF. The DNA for the CDR3 is TGTGCCAGCAGCTTAGGACTAGCGGGAGGGCCTACCTACGAGCAGTACTTC.